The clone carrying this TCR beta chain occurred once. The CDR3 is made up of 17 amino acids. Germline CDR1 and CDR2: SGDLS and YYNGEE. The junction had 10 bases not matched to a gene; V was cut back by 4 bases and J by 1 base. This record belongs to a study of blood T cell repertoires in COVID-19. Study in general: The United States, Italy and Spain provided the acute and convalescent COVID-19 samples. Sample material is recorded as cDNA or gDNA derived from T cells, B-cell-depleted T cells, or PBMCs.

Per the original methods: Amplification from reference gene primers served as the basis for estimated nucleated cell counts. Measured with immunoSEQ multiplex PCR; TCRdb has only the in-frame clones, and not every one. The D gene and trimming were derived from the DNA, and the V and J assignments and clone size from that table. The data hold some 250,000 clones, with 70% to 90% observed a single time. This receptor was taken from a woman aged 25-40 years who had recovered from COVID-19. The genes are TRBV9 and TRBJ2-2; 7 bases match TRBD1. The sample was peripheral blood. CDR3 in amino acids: CASSLPRQGENTGELFF. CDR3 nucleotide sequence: TGTGCCAGCAGCCTACCGCGACAGGGAGAGAACACCGGGGAGCTGTTTTTT. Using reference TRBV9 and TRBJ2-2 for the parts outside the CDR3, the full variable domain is DSGVTQTPKHLITATGQRVTLRCSPRSGDLSVYWYQQSLDQGLQFLIQYYNGEERAKGNILERFSAQQFPDLHSELNLSSLELGDSALYFCASSLPRQGENTGELFFGEGSRLTVL.